This TCR beta chain appears in the sequencing data of a study of T cells after yellow fever vaccination. CDR1 and CDR2 (germline): MNHEY, SVGEGT. CDR3 length: 13 amino acids. V was trimmed by 4 bases and J by 7 bases, leaving 11 bases between them. This clonotype was observed a few times. MiXCR was run by TCRdb on the 5' RACE reads, yielding one entry per CDR3 protein. Among roughly 300,000 distinct CDR3 sequences listed, 6.5% to 8.5% were seen once. The source was PBMCs, collected about 41 days after the first yellow fever vaccination. The gene calls are TRBV6-2 or TRBV6-3 and TRBJ2-1; no firm D call. The sequence came from a man aged 18 to 30 who received the YFV17D yellow fever vaccine. This CDR3 is CASSFWQVNEQFF. CDR3 in DNA: TGTGCCAGCAGTTTTTGGCAGGTGAATGAGCAGTTCTTC.